This TCR beta chain was identified in a study of post-analysis software for immune sequencing data. Study-wide results and caveats: TRBV segments more frequent in patients than in controls numbered about 5 and included TRBV5-6, TRBV5-1 and TRBV20-1.

Prepared libraries of TCR beta cDNA carried unique molecular identifiers. TCRdb used MiXCR to reprocess the PCR reads, holding one entry per CDR3 protein. The repertoire includes 650,000 to 850,000 distinct CDR3 sequences, around 50% of them detected once, and 4.6% sits in the top ten. Remarks on this clonotype: Its antigen is unknown.

V was trimmed by 2 bases and J by 0 bases, leaving 11 bases between them. Germline CDR1 is SGHRS and CDR2 is YFSETQ. CDR3 length: 15 amino acids. The chain couples TRBV5-1 to TRBJ1-2; D is perhaps TRBD1 (6 bases). The specimen was blood. The sequence was obtained from a girl between 10 and 17 years old with multiple sclerosis. The CDR3 protein is CASSFQGITNYGYTF. CDR3 nucleotide sequence: TGCGCCAGCAGCTTTCAGGGGATCACTAACTATGGCTACACCTTC.